The 26 T cell receptor beta chains given below trace back to one sample, sequenced in a study of blood T cells in healthy people across ages (dated by TCRdb to 2015 to 2017). Libraries were prepared through 5' RACE. Sequencing relied on an Illumina HiSeq 2500. The second PCR ran for roughly 7 to 11 cycles and used a J-beta primer mix along with a sample-barcoded 5' primer. The raw public data were reprocessed by TCRdb itself: fastp quality trimming at Q25, MiXCR clonotype calling, in-frame beta chains only. Every distinct CDR3 protein forms one entry, paired with its most common genes and DNA. Across this sample there are nearly 1 million distinct CDR3 sequences, with roughly 51% seen only once. The top ten constitute 20% to 25% of the sample. Sequences were obtained from blood. These receptors came from a woman between 55 and 75 years old in good health.

The chain links TRBV4-2 to TRBJ1-1; D is perhaps TRBD1 (5 bases). Germline V lookup: CDR1 LGHNA, CDR2 YNFKEQ. Deletions cut 2 bases from V and 11 bases from J, with 12 bases between. CDR3 length: 12 amino acids. CDR3 sequence (DNA): TGTGCCAGCAGCCAACCTACAGGTGGGGCTTTCTTT. Encoded protein: CASSQPTGGAFF.

This rearrangement joins TRBV4-1 to TRBJ2-3; D is unclear. This CDR3 region has 14 residues. The germline gives CDR1 MGHRA, CDR2 YSYEKL. The ends were cut back, 2 bases at V and 7 bases at J, with 13 bases in the middle. The CDR3 bases are TGCGCCAGCAGCCAAAGGACGTCGGTCAATACGCAGTATTTT. This translates into CASSQRTSVNTQYF.

V gene TRBV10-3 combines with J gene TRBJ2-4, with 7 bases lining up with TRBD1. Judging by the DNA end, TRBJ2-7 fits better; the J call may be wrong. CDR3 length: 16 amino acids. The germline CDR1 and CDR2 sequences are ENHRY and SYGVKD. This CDR3 is CAISVGNRQGPYEQYF. Written as DNA, the CDR3 is TGTGCCATCAGTGTAGGGAACCGACAGGGCCCCTACGAGCAGTACTTC.

The rearrangement links TRBV4-1 to TRBJ1-1, with D unclear. V was trimmed by 1 base and J by 0 bases, leaving 6 bases between them. CDR1 and CDR2 from the germline V gene are MGHRA and YSYEKL. The CDR3 is 14 residues long. The CDR3 loop reads CASSQVGLNTEAFF. The CDR3 DNA reads as TGCGCCAGCAGCCAAGTGGGTCTGAACACTGAAGCTTTCTTT.

The rearrangement links TRBV9 to TRBJ2-3; D is ambiguous. CDR1 is SGDLS, CDR2 YYNGEE, per germline. Trimming removed 2 bases at V and 2 bases at J, with 9 bases between. The CDR3 loop spans 14 amino acids. As DNA, the CDR3 is TGTGCCAGCAGCGTCAGCAGCCTCACAGATACGCAGTATTTT. Translated: CASSVSSLTDTQYF. The variable domain in full, with the rest retrieved from reference TRBV9 and TRBJ2-3, is DSGVTQTPKHLITATGQRVTLRCSPRSGDLSVYWYQQSLDQGLQFLIQYYNGEERAKGNILERFSAQQFPDLHSELNLSSLELGDSALYFCASSVSSLTDTQYFGPGTRLTVL.

This chain links TRBV12-3 or TRBV12-4 with TRBJ2-3; 7 nucleotides align to TRBD2. Trimming took 10 bases from V and 1 from J; bases not matched to a gene: 5. CDR3 length: 13 residues. The CDR3: CATAGEGTDTQYF. CDR3 nucleotide sequence: TGTGCCACCGCGGGAGAGGGCACAGATACGCAGTATTTT.

There are a few counts of this clonotype. The chain recombines TRBV3-1 with TRBJ2-1; 11 bases match TRBD2. The CDR3 length is 19 residues. The V gene's germline CDR1 is LGHDT and CDR2 YNNKEL (reference sequence). V gave up 2 bases and J gave up 1 base; unmatched junction bases: 10. CDR3 in amino acids: CASSQSLAGGPWSYNEQFF. For the CDR3, the DNA is TGTGCCAGCAGCCAATCGTTAGCGGGAGGGCCGTGGTCCTACAATGAGCAGTTCTTC.

The V and J genes are TRBV4-3 and TRBJ2-1; 10 bases align to TRBD2. The length of the CDR3 is 16 residues. The V segment lost 2 bases and the J segment 7 bases; nucleotides outside the gene matches: 8. Per the germline V gene, CDR1 is LGHNA and CDR2 is YSLEER. The CDR3 spells CASSQYGGSGGNEQFF. CDR3 in DNA: TGCGCCAGCAGCCAATATGGGGGTAGCGGGGGGAATGAGCAGTTCTTC.

This rearrangement joins TRBV5-1 to TRBJ2-3; no reliable D call. Trimming cost V 0 bases and J 13 bases, with 12 bases left between them. Germline values: CDR1 SGHRS, CDR2 YFSETQ. This CDR3 is built from 12 residues. CDR3 nucleotides: TGCGCCAGCAGCTTGGGAGGATCCCAGGAGTATTTT. Its protein product is CASSLGGSQEYF.

J is TRBJ2-5 and V is TRBV5-1; D call uncertain. This CDR3 region has 13 residues. Germline CDR1 reads SGHRS; CDR2 reads YFSETQ. Between the trimmed V and J ends, which lost 4 bases and 5 bases, there was a span of 12 bases. CDR3 nucleotide sequence: TGCGCCAGCAGCCTTTATCCCAGGGAGACCCAGTACTTC. Residues: CASSLYPRETQYF.

This chain uses TRBV4-3 with TRBJ2-3; D uncertain. V was trimmed by 0 bases and J by 6 bases, leaving 7 bases between them. Germline V gives CDR1 LGHNA, CDR2 YSLEER. The CDR3 totals 13 residues. The CDR3, as DNA: TGCGCCAGCAGCCAAGATCGTAAGGATACGCAGTATTTT. Amino acids: CASSQDRKDTQYF.

This chain joins TRBV30 and TRBJ1-2; D is undetermined. The CDR3 contains 13 residues. Germline CDR1 GTSNPN, CDR2 SVGIG (reference sequence). Trimming removed 4 bases from V and 2 bases from J, with 11 bases in between. The CDR3 DNA sequence: TGTGCCTGGATTGTTGGGGAAAACTATGGCTACACCTTC. It translates to CAWIVGENYGYTF.

This clonotype was observed a few times. The chain carries TRBV29-1 and TRBJ2-1; no reliable D call. V lost 4 bases to trimming and J lost 9 bases, with 10 bases between them. There are 11 residues in the CDR3. Germline assignment: CDR1 SQVTM and CDR2 ANQGSEA. This chain's CDR3 is CSVGTFVEQFF. For the CDR3, the DNA is TGCAGCGTTGGCACATTTGTTGAGCAGTTCTTC.

This clonotype was seen only a few times. The rearrangement links TRBV4-1 to TRBJ2-7, with D uncertain. With 0 bases removed from V and 2 bases from J, the gap between germline ends came to 8 bases. The CDR3 runs 14 residues. Germline CDR1 reads MGHRA; CDR2 reads YSYEKL. The CDR3 region has the DNA TGCGCCAGCAGCCAAGATCGGGCAGCCTACGAGCAGTACTTC. Translation: CASSQDRAAYEQYF.

There are a few counts of this clonotype. The chain joins TRBV21-1 to TRBJ2-7; TRBD1, the table's D call, lacks a check against the DNA. TRBV21-1 is annotated as a pseudogene. The CDR3 has 16 amino acids. The CDR3 DNA reads TGTGCCAGCAGCACTTTTGGGGGACCCCATTCCTTCGAGCAGTACTTC. Translating gives CASSTFGGPHSFEQYF.

This clonotype has a single count. This chain links TRBV7-9 with TRBJ1-2, with D uncertain. Between the trimmed V and J ends, which lost 3 bases and 6 bases, there was a span of 11 bases. Germline V gives CDR1 SEHNR, CDR2 FQNEAQ (reference sequence). The CDR3 contains 13 residues. DNA for the CDR3: TGTGCCAGCAGCTTCCGACGAGAACATGGCTACACCTTC. Its translation is CASSFRREHGYTF. The full variable domain, its missing parts supplied by reference TRBV7-9 and TRBJ1-2, is DTGVSQNPRHKITKRGQNVTFRCDPISEHNRLYWYRQTLGQGPEFLTYFQNEAQLEKSRLLSDRFSAERPKGSFSTLEIQRTEQGDSAMYLCASSFRREHGYTFGSGTRLTVV.

The table lists this clonotype with a few counts. The chain uses TRBV10-3 and TRBJ2-5; D uncertain. Germline-derived CDR1 and CDR2 are ENHRY and SYGVKD. This CDR3 spans 14 amino acids. The V end was cut by 2 bases, the J end by 2 bases, with 9 bases between. The CDR3 region has the DNA TGTGCCATCAGTGAGACGGCAGATCAAGAGACCCAGTACTTC. Translating gives CAISETADQETQYF.

This clonotype showed up just a few times. This chain links TRBV7-2 with TRBJ1-5, with 7 bases fitting TRBD1. This CDR3 region has 15 residues. V dropped 3 bases and J dropped 4; count of bases not matched to a gene: 6. The germline V gene has CDR1 SGHTA and CDR2 FQGNSA. CDR3 residues: CASSLDRSPNQPQHF. As DNA, the CDR3 is TGTGCCAGCAGCTTGGACAGGTCCCCTAATCAGCCCCAGCATTTT.

This rearrangement joins TRBV28 to TRBJ2-2; 9 bases are a match to TRBD1. CDR3 length equals 15 residues. From germline, CDR1 is MDHEN and CDR2 SYDVKM. With V trimmed by 6 bases and J by 5 bases, 7 bases remained unmatched. For the CDR3, the DNA is TGTGCCAGCAGCCCCTACAGGGGGCATACCGGGGAGCTGTTTTTT. As protein: CASSPYRGHTGELFF.

The V and J genes are TRBV30 and TRBJ2-4; 9 positions match TRBD1. The J call is uncertain, as TRBJ2-7 better fits the DNA end. This CDR3 comprises 14 residues. Germline loops: CDR1 GTSNPN, CDR2 SVGIG (reference sequence). CDR3 sequence: CAWKAGTGIYEQYF. As DNA, the CDR3 is TGTGCCTGGAAAGCCGGGACAGGGATCTACGAGCAGTACTTC.

The J gene is TRBJ1-2, the V gene TRBV10-3; the match to TRBD1 covers 10 bases. The CDR3 runs 15 residues. The germline V gene encodes CDR1 ENHRY and CDR2 SYGVKD. V dropped 9 bases and J dropped 1; count of bases not matched to a gene: 8. This CDR3 reads CAIGRGDRGNYGYTF. The CDR3 bases are TGTGCCATTGGGCGTGGGGACAGGGGTAACTATGGCTACACCTTC.

Only one count was recorded for this clonotype. The CDR3: CASSPGQVLNWGQPQHF. DNA of the CDR3: TGTGCCAGCAGTCCGGGACAGGTACTTAACTGGGGACAGCCCCAGCATTTT. The genes are TRBV6-2 or TRBV6-3 and TRBJ1-5; 8 bases match TRBD1. The junction had 16 bases not matched to a gene; V was cut back by 5 bases and J by 7 bases. The germline gives CDR1 MNHEY, CDR2 SVGEGT. The CDR3 contains 17 residues.

This clonotype has just a few counts. The chain joins TRBV18 to TRBJ1-2; D remains ambiguous. CDR1 is KGHSH and CDR2 is LQKENI in the germline V gene. CDR3 size: 16 residues. V shed 5 bases and J shed 0 bases, with 16 bases lying between them. The CDR3 coding sequence is TGTGCCAGCTCAGACCGAATTCCGGGAGCTAACTATGGCTACACCTTC. Translated, it gives CASSDRIPGANYGYTF. Based on the CDR3 plus reference TRBV18 and TRBJ1-2, the full variable domain is NAGVMQNPRHLVRRRGQEARLRCSPMKGHSHVYWYRQLPEEGLKFMVYLQKENIIDESGMPKERFSAEFPKEGPSILRIQQVVRGDSAAYFCASSDRIPGANYGYTFGSGTRLTVV.

This chain uses TRBV10-3 with TRBJ2-3; 9 bases fit TRBD1. Trimming removed 4 bases from V and 4 bases from J; junction bases left unmatched: 3. This CDR3 has 14 residues. Germline loops: CDR1 ENHRY, CDR2 SYGVKD. CDR3 nucleotides: TGTGCCATCAGTGTTGGGACAGGGTCAGATACGCAGTATTTT. Translation gives CAISVGTGSDTQYF.

This sequence joins TRBV11-1 and TRBJ2-3, with D possibly matching TRBD2 (5 bases). Germline V gene lookup returns CDR1 SGHAT and CDR2 FQDESV (reference sequence). This CDR3 is 13 amino acids long. Trimming took 6 bases from V and 4 from J, leaving 11 bases between them. CDR3: CASRRTSPDTQYF. The CDR3 region has the DNA TGTGCCAGCAGAAGGACTTCACCAGATACGCAGTATTTT.

This chain joins TRBV27 and TRBJ1-1, with a weak D call TRBD1 (5 bases). This CDR3 has 16 residues. Germline loops: CDR1 MNHEY, CDR2 SMNVEV (reference sequence). V lost 1 base and J lost 7, with 19 bases in between. Here the CDR3 DNA reads TGTGCCAGCAGTTTATTAACCTCAACAGGCCCTAATGAAGCTTTCTTT. The encoded protein is CASSLLTSTGPNEAFF.